The 7 T cell receptor beta chains presented below share a single source sample, sequenced in a study of human T cells and chemical hapten exposure (dated by TCRdb to the early 2020s). The time point label for this specimen denotes: patch test 1, 2 weeks after DPC sensitization. The label giving this sample's treatment or condition can be read as: therapeutic diphenylcyclopropenone sensitization with weekly scalp DPC. Preparation of the library involved RACE. For sequencing, a NextSeq 500 was employed. TCRdb reprocessing: public reads trimmed at Q25 with fastp, clones called with MiXCR, in-frame beta chains kept. Entries are consolidated by CDR3 protein sequence, retaining the most common genes and DNA. The sample contains 150,000 to 200,000 distinct CDR3 sequences, more than 12% of them found a single time. The top ten clones comprise about 1.7% of the sample. The source was whole blood, collected in connection with sensitization to the hapten diphenylcyclopropenone (DPC). The receptors shown here come from a woman aged 25 to 39 with alopecia areata. Some clones in this sample may be carry-over from other donors' samples.

This chain's CDR3 is CASSQVDRISFF. CDR3 sequence (DNA): TGTGCCAGCAGCCAAGTGGACAGGATATCTTTCTTT. The V and J genes are TRBV3-1 and TRBJ1-1, with TRBD1 matching 7 bases. Germline CDR1 LGHDT, CDR2 YNNKEL (reference sequence). The CDR3 runs to 12 residues. V shed 1 base, J shed 12 bases, and the junction held 5 bases outside the gene matches.

There are many counts of this clonotype. This sequence joins TRBV9 and TRBJ1-1, with D unclear. V lost 5 bases to trimming and J lost 0 bases, with 11 bases between them. The CDR3 sequence is 14 residues long. Germline V gene lookup returns CDR1 SGDLS and CDR2 YYNGEE. The CDR3 region has the DNA TGTGCCAGCAGTAATAGGGCGGTGAACACTGAAGCTTTCTTT. It specifies CASSNRAVNTEAFF.

The table lists this clonotype with many counts. The DNA of the CDR3 is TGCAGTGCTAGAGATTACCGTGGCTATGGCTACACCTTC. Residues: CSARDYRGYGYTF. The V gene is TRBV20-1, the J gene TRBJ1-2; D is undetermined. CDR1 and CDR2 from the germline V gene are DFQATT and SNEGSKA (reference sequence). CDR3 size: 13 residues. The V and J ends lost 0 bases and 4 bases respectively, with 9 bases between them.

A few counts support this clonotype. The J gene is TRBJ2-2, the V gene TRBV7-2; the D gene is possibly TRBD1 (6 bases). The V and J ends lost 2 bases and 0 bases respectively, with 16 bases between them. The germline CDR1 and CDR2 sequences are SGHTA and FQGNSA. CDR3 length: 18 amino acids. The CDR3 nucleotides are TGTGCCAGCAGCTTACTGTCAGGGGACGGAGCGAACACCGGGGAGCTGTTTTTT. Its protein is CASSLLSGDGANTGELFF.

The V and J genes are TRBV5-5 and TRBJ2-1; D is undetermined. The germline V gene has CDR1 SGHKS and CDR2 YYEKEE (reference sequence). Trimming pared 6 bases from V and 7 bases from J, leaving 11 bases between. The CDR3 extends over 12 amino acids. DNA for the CDR3: TGTGCCAGCACGCTCTTAGGGAATGAGCAGTTCTTC. It encodes CASTLLGNEQFF.

The rearrangement links TRBV7-2 to TRBJ2-7; 7 bases align to TRBD2. Looked up from germline, CDR1 is SGHTA and CDR2 is FQGNSA. The V gene end was trimmed by 8 bases and the J gene end by 4 bases; junction bases not matched to a gene: 17. This CDR3 contains 16 residues. The CDR3 DNA reads as TGTGCCAGCCCCCGTGCGGGAGCGAGACTTGAGTACGAGCAGTACTTC. As protein: CASPRAGARLEYEQYF. Complete variable domain (other parts from reference TRBV7-2 and TRBJ2-7): GAGVSQSPSNKVTEKGKDVELRCDPISGHTALYWYRQSLGQGLEFLIYFQGNSAPDKSGLPSDRFSAERTGGSVSTLTIQRTQQEDSAVYLCASPRAGARLEYEQYFGPGTRLTVT.

The chain employs TRBV6-2 or TRBV6-3 and TRBJ1-2; D ambiguous. This CDR3 has 13 residues. V lost 0 bases, J lost 10 bases, and 12 bases lay in between. Germline V gene data show CDR1 as MNHEY and CDR2 as SVGEGT. In nucleotides, the CDR3 is TGTGCCAGCAGTTACTCGCGGGTTGTTGACTACACCTTC. Amino acid sequence: CASSYSRVVDYTF.